These 8 T cell receptor beta chains share one sample of origin, sequenced in a study of T-cell reconstitution after alpha-beta-depleted transplantation in children. The authors prepared the TCRbeta library with unique molecular identifiers. Using its own MiXCR run on the PCR reads, TCRdb lists one record per CDR3 protein. Of hundreds of thousands of distinct CDR3 sequences listed, roughly 15% are singletons. The material was PBMCs from the stem cell graft donor, obtained from the stem cell graft. Receptor source: a human donor who donated a stem cell graft to a child with acute myeloid leukemia.

This clonotype was seen only a few times. The chain uses TRBV20-1 and TRBJ2-1; D is possibly TRBD1 or TRBD2 (5 bases each). Trimming took off 0 bases at V and 9 bases at J, with 12 bases between the two ends. The CDR3 is 13 residues long. Germline V gene sequence: CDR1 DFQATT, CDR2 SNEGSKA (reference sequence). The DNA for the CDR3 is TGCAGTGCTAGAGATCCGGGGCGCGGTGAGCAGTTCTTC. Residues: CSARDPGRGEQFF.

This clonotype was recorded at least ten times. The chain joins TRBV7-2 to TRBJ2-3; D possibly matches TRBD1 or TRBD2 (5 bases each). The CDR3 runs to 14 residues. V lost 4 bases to trimming and J lost 6 bases, with 14 bases between them. The V gene's germline CDR1 is SGHTA and CDR2 FQGNSA. The CDR3 is CASSSRDVLDTQYF. The CDR3 nucleotides read TGTGCCAGCAGCTCCCGGGACGTCCTGGATACGCAGTATTTT.

This clonotype was seen ten or more times. The chain links TRBV10-3 to TRBJ1-1; 7 nucleotides agree with TRBD1. V lost 4 bases and J lost 4; bases outside the gene matches: 3. CDR1 ENHRY and CDR2 SYGVKD come from the germline V gene. The CDR3 contains 13 residues. As DNA, the CDR3 is TGTGCCATCAGTGGAGACAGGGCCACTGAAGCTTTCTTT. Its translation: CAISGDRATEAFF.

This clonotype was seen at least ten times. The chain carries TRBV29-1 and TRBJ2-1; 15 positions match TRBD2. J lost 9 bases, V lost 7 bases, and 10 bases had no gene match. This CDR3 is 15 amino acids long. Germline V gene lookup returns CDR1 SQVTM and CDR2 ANQGSEA. The CDR3 DNA sequence: TGCAGCGCGGGGCCGGGACTAGCGGGGGGTTTTGAGCAGTTCTTC. It codes for CSAGPGLAGGFEQFF.

This clonotype has a handful of counts. The gene calls are TRBV7-3 and TRBJ2-5; possibly TRBD2 for D (5 bases). Germline CDR1 and CDR2: SGHTA and FQGTGA. This CDR3 is 13 amino acids long. V lost 5 bases and J 5 bases, leaving 12 bases between the germline ends. The DNA of the CDR3 is TGTGCCAGCAGCAACTCTAGGGAGGAGACCCAGTACTTC. Encoded protein: CASSNSREETQYF.

In its sample, this clonotype was seen many times. This rearrangement joins TRBV5-5 to TRBJ2-2, with TRBD2 matching over 13 bases. The CDR3 contains 16 residues. Losses at the gene ends were 4 bases for V and 4 bases for J; bases not matched to a gene: 4. Germline V gene lookup returns CDR1 SGHKS and CDR2 YYEKEE (reference sequence). The CDR3 bases are TGTGCCAGCAGCCCACTAGCGGGGGGGCTCACCGGGGAGCTGTTTTTT. This gives the protein CASSPLAGGLTGELFF.

This clonotype was seen at least ten times. The chain uses TRBV6-5 and TRBJ2-1; 9 positions agree with TRBD2. The ends lost 0 bases at V and 2 bases at J; junction bases unmatched: 5. Looked up from germline, CDR1 is MNHEY and CDR2 is SVGAGI. This CDR3 region has 17 residues. DNA of the CDR3: TGTGCCAGCAGTTACTCGATCTCTAGCGGGGCCTACAATGAGCAGTTCTTC. Protein sequence: CASSYSISSGAYNEQFF.

The chain combines TRBV6-1 with TRBJ2-7; 10 bases align to TRBD1. Trimming at V came to 6 bases and at J to 2 bases, leaving 7 bases not matched to a gene. The germline V gene encodes CDR1 MNHNS and CDR2 SASEGT. CDR3 length equals 15 residues. The CDR3 DNA sequence: TGTGCCAGCAGCTCCGGGACAGGGGCGCCCTACGAGCAGTACTTC. This encodes CASSSGTGAPYEQYF.